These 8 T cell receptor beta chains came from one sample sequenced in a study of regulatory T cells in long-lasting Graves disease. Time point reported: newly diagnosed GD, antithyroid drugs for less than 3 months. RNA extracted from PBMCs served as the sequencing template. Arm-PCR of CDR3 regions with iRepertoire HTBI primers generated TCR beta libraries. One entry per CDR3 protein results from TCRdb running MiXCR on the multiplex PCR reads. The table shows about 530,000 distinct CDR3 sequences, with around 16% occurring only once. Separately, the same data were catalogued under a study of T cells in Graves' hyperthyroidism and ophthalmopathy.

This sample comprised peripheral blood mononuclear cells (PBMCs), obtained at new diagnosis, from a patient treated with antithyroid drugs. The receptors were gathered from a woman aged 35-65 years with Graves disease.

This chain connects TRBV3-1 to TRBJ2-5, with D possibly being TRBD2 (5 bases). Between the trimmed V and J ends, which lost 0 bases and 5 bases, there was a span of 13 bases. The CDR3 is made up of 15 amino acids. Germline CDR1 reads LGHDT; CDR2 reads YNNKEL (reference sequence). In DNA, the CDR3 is TGTGCCAGCAGCCAAGAAGCGGTTCCAAGGGAGACCCAGTACTTC. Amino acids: CASSQEAVPRETQYF.

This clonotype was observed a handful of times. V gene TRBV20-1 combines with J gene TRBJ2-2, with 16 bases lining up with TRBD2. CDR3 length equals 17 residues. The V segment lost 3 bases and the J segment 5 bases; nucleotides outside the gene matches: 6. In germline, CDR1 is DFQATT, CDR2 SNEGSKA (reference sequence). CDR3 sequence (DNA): TGCAGTGCTAGGGGGACTAGCGGGGGGGCAGGGACCGGGGAGCTGTTTTTT. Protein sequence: CSARGTSGGAGTGELFF.

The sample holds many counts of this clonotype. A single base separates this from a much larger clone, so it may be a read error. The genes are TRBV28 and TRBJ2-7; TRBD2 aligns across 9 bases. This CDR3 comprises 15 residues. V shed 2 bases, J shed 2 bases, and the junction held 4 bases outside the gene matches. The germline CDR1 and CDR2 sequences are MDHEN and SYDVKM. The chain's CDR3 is CASSLRASGTYEQYF. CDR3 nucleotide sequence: TGTGCCAGCAGTTTAAGGGCTAGCGGGACCTACGAGCAGTACTTC.

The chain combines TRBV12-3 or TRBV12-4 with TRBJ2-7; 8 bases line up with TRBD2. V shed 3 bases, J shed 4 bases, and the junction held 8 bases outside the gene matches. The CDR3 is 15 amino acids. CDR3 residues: CASSFFSGGAYEQYF. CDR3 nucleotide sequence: TGTGCCAGCAGTTTCTTTTCCGGGGGGGCTTACGAGCAGTACTTC.

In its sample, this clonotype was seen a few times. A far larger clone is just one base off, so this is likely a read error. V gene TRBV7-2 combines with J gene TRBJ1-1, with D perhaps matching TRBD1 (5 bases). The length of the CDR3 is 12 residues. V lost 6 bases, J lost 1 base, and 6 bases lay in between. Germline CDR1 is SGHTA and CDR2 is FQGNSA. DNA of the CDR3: TGTGCCAGCAGGGGGGAGAACACTGAAGCTTTCTTT. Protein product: CASRGENTEAFF.

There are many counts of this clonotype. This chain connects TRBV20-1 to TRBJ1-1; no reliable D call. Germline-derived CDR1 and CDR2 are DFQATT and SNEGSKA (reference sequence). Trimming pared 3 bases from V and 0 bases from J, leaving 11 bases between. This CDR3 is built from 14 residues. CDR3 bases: TGCAGTGCTAGCCCCAAAACAATGAACACTGAAGCTTTCTTT. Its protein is CSASPKTMNTEAFF.

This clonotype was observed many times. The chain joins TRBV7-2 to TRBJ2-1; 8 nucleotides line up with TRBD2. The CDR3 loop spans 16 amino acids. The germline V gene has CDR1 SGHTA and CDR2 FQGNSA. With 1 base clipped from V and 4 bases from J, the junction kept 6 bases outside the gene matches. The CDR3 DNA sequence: TGTGCCAGCAGCTTAGTTGAAGTAGCGGGGTACAATGAGCAGTTCTTC. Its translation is CASSLVEVAGYNEQFF.

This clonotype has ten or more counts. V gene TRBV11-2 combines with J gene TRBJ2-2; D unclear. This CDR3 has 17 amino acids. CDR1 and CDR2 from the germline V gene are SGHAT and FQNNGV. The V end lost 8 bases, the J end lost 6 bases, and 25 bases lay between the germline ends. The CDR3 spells CASRPLGSGVLAGELFF. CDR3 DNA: TGTGCCAGCCGCCCCCTGGGCAGTGGGGTCCTGGCCGGGGAGCTGTTTTTT.